The text below deals with one T cell receptor beta chain. Its antigen is currently unknown. This entry comes from a study of T cell responses to AZD1222 COVID-19 vaccine. TCRdb's table, derived via immunoSEQ multiplex PCR, lists solely in-frame clones and lacks some. The table shows about 180,000 clones, with about 89% occurring only once. General study results and limits: Repertoires were obtained only post-peak T cell response. Nearly half of spike-specific TCRs reportedly target variant regions that are unmutated in the B.1.351 and B.1.1.7 variants. The study found Spike-specific TCR breadth and depth rose after two AZD1222 doses. The donors showed a predominance of white British ancestry and of females, with possible underestimation of clonal diversity.

The CDR3 runs 13 residues. Per the germline V gene, CDR1 is MRHNA and CDR2 is SNTAGT. Between the trimmed V and J ends, which lost 11 bases and 0 bases, there was a span of 11 bases. This chain connects TRBV6-4 to TRBJ2-1; D might be TRBD2 (5 bases). The sequence was obtained from an adult in good health. The specimen was peripheral blood, collected on day 0 of AZD1222 vaccination. The chain's CDR3 is CAGETSSYNEQFF. CDR3 bases: TGTGCCGGGGAGACCAGCTCCTACAATGAGCAGTTCTTC.